The 27 T cell receptor beta chains below were found in one sample sequenced in a study of blood T cell repertoires in COVID-19 (TCRdb year 2020). Libraries were made using the immunoSEQ multiplex PCR assay. Imported from immuneACCESS, the table was reduced by TCRdb to in-frame sequences with V and J called. These copies leave out some clones; in studies compared against another copy, an unresolved V gene accounts for under half, and the cause of the remainder is not known. The sample includes about 120,000 clones, with 75% to 85% observed a single time. About 40% of the sample is taken by the ten largest. The sample taken for sequencing was peripheral blood. These receptors originate from a man in his forties with active or convalescent COVID-19.

This clone was observed once. V usage is TRBV7-9 and J usage is TRBJ1-1; a possible D gene is TRBD1 (6 bases). The V end lost 4 bases, the J end lost 1 base, and 25 bases lay between the germline ends. CDR3 length: 19 residues. Germline-derived CDR1 and CDR2 are SEHNR and FQNEAQ (reference sequence). CDR3 DNA sequence: TGTGCCAGCAGCTCGTCGGGACAATGGGTCCCGCCGGAGAACACTGAAGCTTTCTTT. Translation gives CASSSSGQWVPPENTEAFF. The full variable domain, with the rest looked up from reference TRBV7-9 and TRBJ1-1, is DTGVSQNPRHKITKRGQNVTFRCDPISEHNRLYWYRQTLGQGPEFLTYFQNEAQLEKSRLLSDRFSAERPKGSFSTLEIQRTEQGDSAMYLCASSSSGQWVPPENTEAFFGQGTRLTVV.

The chain carries TRBV5-1 and TRBJ2-7, with TRBD1 matching 11 bases. V trimming: 5 bases; J trimming: 4 bases; junction bases outside the gene matches: 5. Germline V lookup: CDR1 SGHRS, CDR2 YFSETQ. The CDR3 covers 14 residues. For the CDR3, the DNA is TGCGCCAGCAGAGCCGGGACAGGGGGATACGAGCAGTACTTC. This codes for CASRAGTGGYEQYF.

This clone was seen a few times. The chain uses TRBV10-3 and TRBJ1-5; D may be TRBD1 (5 bases). Trimming took 10 bases from V and 4 from J, leaving 14 bases between them. The germline CDR1 and CDR2 sequences are ENHRY and SYGVKD. The CDR3 has 13 amino acids. As DNA, the CDR3 is TGTGCCACCTCAACAGGTAATAATCAGCCCCAGCATTTT. This sequence encodes CATSTGNNQPQHF.

J is TRBJ1-6 and V is TRBV6-6; D gene uncertain. Germline values: CDR1 MNHNY, CDR2 SVGAGI (reference sequence). This CDR3 region has 14 residues. V was cut by 0 bases and J by 11 bases, with 11 bases left in between. The CDR3 here is CASSYSEGLAPLHF. The CDR3 DNA is TGTGCCAGCAGTTACTCGGAGGGTTTGGCACCCCTCCACTTT.

V gene TRBV28 combines with J gene TRBJ1-1; TRBD1 might be the D (6 bases). The CDR3 spans 14 residues. Germline V gene data show CDR1 as MDHEN and CDR2 as SYDVKM. Trimming took 6 bases from V and 8 from J, leaving 19 bases between them. The CDR3 DNA is TGTGCCAGCAGCGTCCCGACAGGAATCCGCGAAGCTTTCTTT. Translated: CASSVPTGIREAFF.

This chain uses TRBV4-1 with TRBJ1-4; D remains unclear. The CDR3 is made up of 13 amino acids. V lost 1 base to trimming and J lost 8 bases, with 8 bases between them. The germline gives CDR1 MGHRA, CDR2 YSYEKL. The CDR3 sequence: CASSQVVREKLFF. CDR3 DNA: TGCGCCAGCAGCCAAGTAGTCCGGGAAAAACTGTTTTTT.

In this sample, this clone turned up once. The identical CDR3 is also encoded by other nucleotide sequences in the sample. This chain links TRBV7-9 with TRBJ2-7; D uncertain. This CDR3 has 13 residues. Trimming removed 3 bases from V and 1 base from J, with 7 bases in between. From germline, CDR1 is SEHNR and CDR2 FQNEAQ (reference sequence). CDR3 protein: CASSLRGSYEQYF. In DNA form, the CDR3 reads TGTGCCAGCAGCTTGAGAGGTTCCTACGAGCAGTACTTC. The complete variable domain, with remaining parts taken from reference TRBV7-9 and TRBJ2-7, reads DTGVSQNPRHKITKRGQNVTFRCDPISEHNRLYWYRQTLGQGPEFLTYFQNEAQLEKSRLLSDRFSAERPKGSFSTLEIQRTEQGDSAMYLCASSLRGSYEQYFGPGTRLTVT.

Details on this clone: A clone one base away is much larger, so this may be a read error. This sample includes further DNA sequences coding for the same CDR3. The J gene is TRBJ1-5, the V gene TRBV6-2 or TRBV6-3; the match to TRBD1 covers 7 bases. This CDR3 spans 15 amino acids. The V gene's germline CDR1 is MNHEY and CDR2 SVGEGT. CDR3 in DNA: TGTGCCAGCAGTTCAGGGGGGTTCGGCAATCAGCCCCAACATTTT. Its translation is CASSSGGFGNQPQHF.

This clone appeared a few times. The chain recombines TRBV19 with TRBJ1-5; 7 bases line up with TRBD1. V was clipped by 4 bases and J by 1 base; unmatched bases: 4. The CDR3 contains 15 residues. From germline, CDR1 is LNHDA and CDR2 SQIVND (reference sequence). The CDR3 DNA reads as TGTGCCAGTAGTACTGGGACAGTGAGCAATCAGCCCCAGCATTTT. Protein product: CASSTGTVSNQPQHF.

The chain joins TRBV11-2 to TRBJ1-1, with D possibly being TRBD1 (5 bases). V was pared by 5 bases and J by 6 bases, with 16 bases between. Germline assignment: CDR1 SGHAT and CDR2 FQNNGV. The CDR3 is made up of 14 amino acids. The CDR3 spells CASSQQGLRAEAFF. CDR3 bases: TGTGCCAGCAGCCAGCAGGGCCTTAGGGCTGAAGCTTTCTTT.

Only one count was recorded for this clone. The rearrangement links TRBV30 to TRBJ1-1, with D unclear. V dropped 7 bases and J dropped 4 bases, with 10 bases sitting between them. Germline V lookup: CDR1 GTSNPN, CDR2 SVGIG (reference sequence). CDR3 length equals 11 residues. CDR3 DNA sequence: TGTGCCTATACACTATCCACTGAAGCTTTCTTT. This gives the protein CAYTLSTEAFF.

J is TRBJ1-2 and V is TRBV9; D is perhaps TRBD1 (5 bases). The germline V gene encodes CDR1 SGDLS and CDR2 YYNGEE. V dropped 1 base and J dropped 5 bases, with 12 bases sitting between them. The length of the CDR3 is 14 residues. The CDR3 region has the DNA TGTGCCAGCAGCGTAAACCAGGGCCCTTATGGCTACACCTTC. It yields the protein CASSVNQGPYGYTF.

The CDR3 DNA sequence: TGTGCCAGCAGTTACGATAGGGGGCCCGGGGAGCTGTTTTTT. This sequence encodes CASSYDRGPGELFF. The chain recombines TRBV6-5 with TRBJ2-2; TRBD1 matches 7 bases. Germline-derived CDR1 and CDR2 are MNHEY and SVGAGI. CDR3 length equals 14 residues. V lost 2 bases to trimming and J lost 6 bases; unmatched junction nucleotides: 3.

The genes are TRBV2 and TRBJ1-5; 9 bases align to TRBD1. The junction had 6 bases not matched to a gene; V was cut back by 7 bases and J by 2 bases. CDR3 length: 15 amino acids. Germline V gene sequence: CDR1 SNHLY, CDR2 FYNNEI. The CDR3: CASTLQGAGNQPQHF. CDR3 DNA sequence: TGTGCCAGCACGCTACAGGGGGCAGGCAATCAGCCCCAGCATTTT.

The CDR3 loop is CASSVPRSGHLNTEAFF. CDR3 nucleotides: TGTGCCAGCAGCGTCCCCAGGAGTGGACATCTGAACACTGAAGCTTTCTTT. The V gene is TRBV9, the J gene TRBJ1-1, with a tentative D call TRBD1 (5 bases). V lost 2 bases and J 0 bases, leaving 17 bases between the germline ends. CDR1 is SGDLS, CDR2 YYNGEE, per germline. CDR3 size: 17 residues.

The chain recombines TRBV24-1 with TRBJ2-5, with a possible D match to TRBD2 (6 bases). Trimming removed 5 bases at V and 5 bases at J, with 17 bases between. Germline-derived CDR1 and CDR2 are KGHDR and SFDVKD. The CDR3 loop spans 15 amino acids. CDR3 residues: CATSGGGAGLETQYF. The CDR3 region has the DNA TGTGCCACCAGTGGTGGCGGGGCGGGCTTGGAGACCCAGTACTTC.

This clone was seen a single time. The chain carries TRBV10-3 and TRBJ1-3; D remains unclear. Trimming cost V 8 bases and J 0 bases, with 5 bases left between them. The CDR3 totals 12 residues. Germline V lookup: CDR1 ENHRY, CDR2 SYGVKD. CDR3 residues: CAIGPSGNTIYF. The CDR3 nucleotides are TGTGCCATCGGGCCCTCTGGAAACACCATATATTTT.

This chain links TRBV28 with TRBJ1-2, with D tentatively TRBD1 (6 bases). V gave up 8 bases and J gave up 5 bases, with 18 bases separating them. The CDR3 runs to 14 residues. Germline CDR1 MDHEN, CDR2 SYDVKM. DNA of the CDR3: TGTGCCAGCGGGACCGGACAGACTTTTTATGGCTACACCTTC. It is translated as CASGTGQTFYGYTF.

This clone came up once. V usage is TRBV3-1 (or the pseudogene TRBV3-2) and J usage is TRBJ2-5; 7 bases match TRBD1. CDR1 and CDR2 (germline): LGHDT, YNNKEL (reference sequence). The V and J ends lost 3 bases and 5 bases, in that order; junction bases with no gene match: 6. The CDR3 consists of 14 residues. Here the CDR3 DNA reads TGTGCCAGCAGCCACCAACAGGGGCGGGAGACCCAGTACTTC. Protein: CASSHQQGRETQYF.

This chain joins TRBV6-5 and TRBJ2-7, with a weak D call TRBD1 (5 bases). The CDR3 has 14 amino acids. Germline assignment: CDR1 MNHEY and CDR2 SVGAGI. The V end lost 2 bases, the J end lost 2 bases, and 10 bases lay between the germline ends. CDR3 protein: CASSYGAGTYEQYF. DNA for the CDR3: TGTGCCAGCAGTTACGGGGCAGGGACCTACGAGCAGTACTTC.

The chain couples TRBV3-1 (or the pseudogene TRBV3-2) to TRBJ2-7; 7 bases map to TRBD2. V was pared by 0 bases and J by 6 bases, with 5 bases of the junction left unmatched. The CDR3 length is 14 residues. Germline V gene sequence: CDR1 LGHDT, CDR2 YNNKEL (reference sequence). This CDR3 reads CASSQDWASGEQYF. The CDR3 DNA follows: TGTGCCAGCAGCCAAGATTGGGCTAGCGGCGAGCAGTACTTC.

This chain uses TRBV4-1 with TRBJ2-7; D is unclear. The V gene lost 0 bases and the J gene lost 3 bases, with 6 bases spanning the gap. Germline loops: CDR1 MGHRA, CDR2 YSYEKL. This CDR3 is built from 13 residues. CDR3 region: CASSQDYVYEQYF. The CDR3 DNA is TGCGCCAGCAGCCAAGATTATGTCTACGAGCAGTACTTC.

The chain carries TRBV27 and TRBJ2-1, with 7 bases matching TRBD2. Per germline, CDR1 MNHEY and CDR2 SMNVEV (reference sequence). The CDR3 totals 15 residues. The junction had 3 bases not matched to a gene; V was cut back by 2 bases and J by 2 bases. The CDR3 nucleotides are TGTGCCAGCAGTTTAGATAGCGGGCCCTACAATGAGCAGTTCTTC. Its translation is CASSLDSGPYNEQFF.

The rearrangement links TRBV11-2 to TRBJ2-7, with a weak D call TRBD2 (7 bases). The CDR3 loop spans 17 amino acids. V was shortened by 5 bases and J by 4 bases, with 24 bases between the two germline ends. Looked up from germline, CDR1 is SGHAT and CDR2 is FQNNGV. CDR3 in DNA: TGTGCCAGCAGCGGCAGATACAGGTCGGGGGGCATTTACGAGCAGTACTTC. Translating gives CASSGRYRSGGIYEQYF.

This clone was found a few times. The chain has TRBV28 and TRBJ2-7; tentative D call: TRBD1 (6 bases). V shed 6 bases and J shed 3 bases, with 15 bases lying between them. CDR3 length equals 14 residues. Germline loops: CDR1 MDHEN, CDR2 SYDVKM. The CDR3 reads CASSRPGQNYEQYF. The DNA of the CDR3 is TGTGCCAGCAGCCGTCCGGGACAAAACTACGAGCAGTACTTC.

The chain has TRBV18 and TRBJ1-1; tentative D call: TRBD1 (6 bases). The CDR3 consists of 13 residues. Germline V gene lookup returns CDR1 KGHSH and CDR2 LQKENI. Deletions cut 3 bases from V and 9 bases from J, with 14 bases between. The CDR3 sequence is CASSPSGESKAFF. CDR3 in DNA: TGTGCCAGCTCACCTTCAGGGGAAAGCAAAGCTTTCTTT.

The gene calls are TRBV19 and TRBJ1-2, with a tentative D call TRBD1 (6 bases). CDR3 length: 13 residues. V was shortened by 5 bases and J by 3 bases, with 10 bases between the two germline ends. Germline CDR1 reads LNHDA; CDR2 reads SQIVND (reference sequence). The CDR3 here is CASSLDSDYGYTF. The CDR3 DNA follows: TGTGCCAGTAGTTTGGACAGCGACTATGGCTACACCTTC.